The next 25 T cell receptor beta chains were all read from a single sample in a study of blood T cells in healthy people across ages. It was with a sample-barcoded 5' primer and a J-beta primer mix that a second PCR of about 7 to 12 cycles was run. TCRdb independently ran MiXCR on the 5' RACE reads; one entry per CDR3 protein. The data hold over a million distinct CDR3 sequences, with 35% to 55% observed a single time. Sequencing was done on a sample of blood. The receptor source for this set is a woman in her sixties or seventies in good health.

The V and J genes are TRBV7-9 and TRBJ2-7; 7 nucleotides line up with TRBD1. CDR1 is SEHNR and CDR2 is FQNEAQ in the germline V gene (reference sequence). After removal of 5 bases from V and 2 bases from J, the junction contained 9 bases not matched to a gene. The CDR3 is made up of 15 amino acids. DNA for the CDR3: TGTGCCAGCAGCCCCCTGGGTGGGACAGCCTACGAGCAGTACTTC. It codes for CASSPLGGTAYEQYF.

V usage is TRBV6-6 and J usage is TRBJ2-7; D not resolved. The J call may be incorrect, as the DNA end agrees better with TRBJ2-5. This CDR3 region has 17 residues. Per germline, CDR1 MNHNY and CDR2 SVGAGI (reference sequence). The CDR3, as DNA: TGTGCCAGCAGTTACTCGATTCCAGCTCGCCGTACAGAGACCCAGTACTTC. This encodes CASSYSIPARRTETQYF.

This clonotype was counted between two and nine times. The gene calls are TRBV27 and TRBJ2-7, with TRBD2 matching over 10 bases. Germline trimming cut 4 bases from V and 2 bases from J; bases unmatched to any gene: 5. There are 15 residues in the CDR3. In germline, CDR1 is MNHEY, CDR2 SMNVEV (reference sequence). The CDR3 spells CASSSRTSGTYEQYF. In DNA, the CDR3 is TGTGCCAGCAGTTCGCGGACTAGCGGAACCTACGAGCAGTACTTC.

This rearrangement joins TRBV30 to TRBJ2-5, with D unresolved. Trimming took 5 bases from V and 2 from J, leaving 6 bases between them. Germline CDR1 is GTSNPN and CDR2 is SVGIG (reference sequence). CDR3 length: 11 residues. The CDR3 nucleotides are TGTGCCTGGGGCAGGCAAGAGACCCAGTACTTC. Amino acids: CAWGRQETQYF.

V and J are TRBV5-1 and TRBJ2-1, with 7 bases aligning to TRBD2. Per germline, CDR1 SGHRS and CDR2 YFSETQ. The CDR3 covers 15 residues. Unmatched junction bases numbered 19, after V lost 10 bases and J lost 9 bases. This chain's CDR3 is CAGGEAGLKLSEQFF. The CDR3 bases are TGCGCCGGCGGGGAAGCGGGACTGAAGCTGAGTGAGCAGTTCTTC.

The chain links TRBV27 to TRBJ2-1; the D gene is possibly TRBD2 (6 bases). The CDR3 totals 14 residues. Deletions cut 5 bases from V and 8 bases from J, with 16 bases between. The germline CDR1 and CDR2 sequences are MNHEY and SMNVEV (reference sequence). Written as DNA, the CDR3 is TGTGCCAGCAGTCAGGGACTCCCGGCCGATGAGCAGTTCTTC. Translation gives CASSQGLPADEQFF.

This clonotype has only a few counts. This chain joins TRBV2 and TRBJ2-1; 12 nucleotides align to TRBD2. V lost 5 bases, J lost 8 bases, and 4 bases stayed unmatched. This CDR3 contains 14 residues. Germline CDR1 SNHLY, CDR2 FYNNEI. CDR3 in amino acids: CASSRLAGEYEQFF. The CDR3 DNA reads as TGTGCCAGCAGTCGACTAGCGGGAGAGTATGAGCAGTTCTTC.

J is TRBJ1-5 and V is TRBV3-1, with TRBD1 identical over 7 bases. V was pared by 4 bases and J by 3 bases, with 6 bases of the junction left unmatched. Germline V gives CDR1 LGHDT, CDR2 YNNKEL (reference sequence). CDR3 length equals 15 residues. The CDR3, as DNA: TGTGCCAGCAGCCTGGCCGGGACAGTCAATCAGCCCCAGCATTTT. It specifies CASSLAGTVNQPQHF.

The chain has TRBV28 and TRBJ2-7; 10 bases map to TRBD1. V shed 6 bases and J 3 bases; nucleotides not matched to a gene: 8. The germline CDR1 and CDR2 sequences are MDHEN and SYDVKM. This CDR3 has 15 residues. Written as DNA, the CDR3 is TGTGCCAGCAGAGGGACAGGGGTTGGGAACTACGAGCAGTACTTC. This codes for CASRGTGVGNYEQYF.

The chain has TRBV14 and TRBJ1-2; no clear D. The germline V gene encodes CDR1 SGHDN and CDR2 FVKESK. V was cut by 4 bases and J by 6 bases, with 9 bases left in between. This CDR3 region has 12 residues. CDR3 sequence reads: CASSPGIDGYTF. CDR3 DNA sequence: TGTGCCAGCAGCCCGGGGATCGATGGCTACACCTTC.

CDR3 region: CSAKSGSFGDEQYF. Written as DNA, the CDR3 is TGCAGCGCCAAGAGCGGGAGTTTCGGCGATGAGCAGTACTTC. The rearrangement links TRBV29-1 to TRBJ2-5, with TRBD2 matching over 8 bases. This CDR3 has 14 amino acids. V shed 7 bases and J 11 bases; nucleotides not matched to a gene: 18. Germline loops: CDR1 SQVTM, CDR2 ANQGSEA. Drawing the rest from reference TRBV29-1 and TRBJ2-5, the complete variable domain is SAVISQKPSRDICQRGTSLTIQCQVDSQVTMMFWYRQQPGQSLTLIATANQGSEATYESGFVIDKFPISRPNLTFSTLTVSNMSPEDSSIYLCSAKSGSFGDEQYFGPGTRLLVL.

V and J are TRBV10-3 and TRBJ2-5; 7 bases map to TRBD1. Germline-derived CDR1 and CDR2 are ENHRY and SYGVKD. The V gene end was trimmed by 3 bases and the J gene end by 11 bases; junction bases not matched to a gene: 21. This CDR3 has 17 residues. The CDR3: CAISDGSGTELNNEQYF. CDR3 nucleotides: TGTGCCATCAGTGATGGATCCGGGACAGAGTTGAACAATGAGCAGTACTTC.

The chain links TRBV5-1 to TRBJ2-4; D gene unclear. The germline V gene has CDR1 SGHRS and CDR2 YFSETQ. Trimming pared 0 bases from V and 3 bases from J, leaving 7 bases between. This CDR3 is 14 amino acids long. Here the CDR3 DNA reads TGCGCCAGCAGCTTGGAAGGATTCAAAAACATTCAGTACTTC. It is translated as CASSLEGFKNIQYF.

The V gene is TRBV7-3, the J gene TRBJ2-7; 9 bases line up with TRBD1. This CDR3 has 15 amino acids. The germline V gene has CDR1 SGHTA and CDR2 FQGTGA. Unmatched junction bases numbered 6, after V lost 0 bases and J lost 6 bases. CDR3 coding DNA: TGTGCCAGCAGCTTAACGGGACAGGGTGGGTCCGAGCAGTACTTC. It yields the protein CASSLTGQGGSEQYF.

This clonotype was observed a few times. This chain connects TRBV27 to TRBJ2-7; no clear D gene. Germline CDR1 and CDR2: MNHEY and SMNVEV (reference sequence). With 6 bases removed from V and 2 bases from J, the gap between germline ends came to 14 bases. The CDR3 sequence is 14 residues long. CDR3 sequence reads: CASSRQGVTYEQYF. The CDR3 DNA is TGTGCCAGCAGCCGTCAAGGCGTGACCTACGAGCAGTACTTC.

This clonotype has just a few counts. The CDR3 spells CASSQDRGQGSGYTF. DNA of the CDR3: TGTGCCAGCAGCCAAGATCGGGGACAGGGTAGTGGCTACACCTTC. This sequence joins TRBV14 and TRBJ1-2; 9 bases match TRBD1. The germline V gene encodes CDR1 SGHDN and CDR2 FVKESK. This CDR3 is built from 15 residues. V lost 0 bases, J lost 7 bases, and 6 bases stayed unmatched.

This clonotype was seen a few times. The chain links TRBV27 to TRBJ2-7; 8 bases line up with TRBD1. With 3 bases clipped from V and 1 base from J, the junction kept 5 bases outside the gene matches. The CDR3 totals 15 residues. Germline V CDR1 and CDR2: MNHEY, SMNVEV (reference sequence). The DNA for the CDR3 is TGTGCCAGCAGTTTCCTGACAGGGGTTTCCTACGAGCAGTACTTC. It translates to CASSFLTGVSYEQYF.

V is TRBV2 and J is TRBJ2-2; 10 bases line up with TRBD1. Trimming at V came to 5 bases and at J to 6 bases, leaving 3 bases not matched to a gene. Germline CDR1 SNHLY, CDR2 FYNNEI. The CDR3 spans 14 residues. The CDR3 nucleotides are TGTGCCAGCAGTCGGGACAGGGGAGCCGGGGAGCTGTTTTTT. Translating it yields CASSRDRGAGELFF.

The chain is built from TRBV6-6 and TRBJ2-1; 10 bases agree with TRBD2. V dropped 6 bases and J dropped 4; count of bases not matched to a gene: 9. This CDR3 region has 16 residues. Germline values: CDR1 MNHNY, CDR2 SVGAGI (reference sequence). This CDR3 reads CASRGLVAGGYNEQFF. CDR3 DNA: TGTGCCAGCAGGGGTTTAGTAGCGGGAGGTTACAATGAGCAGTTCTTC.

This chain joins TRBV12-3 or TRBV12-4 and TRBJ2-7; the match to TRBD1 covers 8 bases. The trim removed 6 bases at V and 2 bases at J, leaving 12 bases unmatched. The CDR3 extends over 16 amino acids. The CDR3 loop reads CASSSTRDRSPYEQYF. DNA for the CDR3: TGTGCCAGCAGCTCCACCCGGGACAGGTCTCCCTACGAGCAGTACTTC.

This clonotype has a count of ten or more. The rearrangement uses TRBV10-3 and TRBJ2-3; D possibly corresponds to TRBD1 (6 bases). The V end was cut by 3 bases, the J end by 2 bases, with 15 bases between. The CDR3 totals 16 residues. Germline V lookup: CDR1 ENHRY, CDR2 SYGVKD. CDR3 loop: CAISDSRQGNTDTQYF. CDR3 DNA sequence: TGTGCCATCAGTGATAGTCGTCAGGGGAACACAGATACGCAGTATTTT.

In this sample, this clonotype turned up a few times. The chain has TRBV29-1 and TRBJ1-1; D remains ambiguous. V was pared by 0 bases and J by 2 bases, with 7 bases between. CDR3 length equals 13 residues. Germline CDR1 reads SQVTM; CDR2 reads ANQGSEA. The CDR3 DNA reads TGCAGCGTTGAAGAAAGAGTAAACACTGAAGCTTTCTTT. It is translated as CSVEERVNTEAFF.

This clonotype was counted a few times. The chain couples TRBV21-1 to TRBJ2-7; the DNA was not compared with TRBD1, the D call given in the table. TRBV21-1 is tagged as a pseudogene. This CDR3 comprises 17 residues. CDR3 DNA: TGTGCCAGCAGCAAATGGGGGTGGCGTAGGAATTACTACGAGCAGTACTTC. This codes for CASSKWGWRRNYYEQYF.

The rearrangement joins TRBV5-1 to TRBJ2-3; D unclear. CDR1 is SGHRS and CDR2 is YFSETQ in the germline V gene. V shed 0 bases and J shed 5 bases, with 7 bases lying between them. CDR3 size: 13 residues. Here the CDR3 DNA reads TGCGCCAGCAGCTTGGACTACAGAGATACGCAGTATTTT. It is translated as CASSLDYRDTQYF.

The rearrangement uses TRBV15 and TRBJ2-7, with D uncertain. V lost 6 bases, J lost 1 base, and 10 bases lay in between. Germline CDR1 LNHNV, CDR2 YYDKDF (reference sequence). CDR3 length: 13 residues. The CDR3 DNA follows: TGTGCCACCAGGGAGATCCAATCCTACGAGCAGTACTTC. Amino acids: CATREIQSYEQYF.